This entry lists 23 T cell receptor beta chains sequenced from one sample in a study of cytomegalovirus exposure and HLA in healthy donors. Vbeta (60) and Jbeta (13) primers were used in the PCR. Profiling relied on immunoSEQ multiplex PCR, and the TCRdb table lists in-frame clones only, not all of them. The sample has more than 150,000 clones, approximately 79% seen once. Sequencing input: PBMCs. The source is a man aged 35-49 years in good health and CMV-seropositive.

V usage is TRBV9 and J usage is TRBJ2-2, with TRBD2 matching 11 bases. There are 15 residues in the CDR3. Losses at the gene ends were 4 bases for V and 3 bases for J; bases not matched to a gene: 2. In germline, CDR1 is SGDLS, CDR2 YYNGEE. The DNA of the CDR3 is TGTGCCAGCAGCCTGACTAGCGGGGACACCGGGGAGCTGTTTTTT. It specifies CASSLTSGDTGELFF.

The chain has TRBV5-8 and TRBJ1-1; D not resolved. The length of the CDR3 is 15 residues. Germline V lookup: CDR1 SGHTS, CDR2 YDEGEE. The V and J ends lost 3 bases and 0 bases respectively, with 12 bases between them. The CDR3: CASSWWRNMNTEAFF. The CDR3 DNA sequence: TGTGCCAGCAGCTGGTGGAGAAACATGAACACTGAAGCTTTCTTT.

The rearrangement links TRBV18 to TRBJ2-3; a possible D gene is TRBD1 (5 bases). The V end was cut by 0 bases, the J end by 1 base, with 8 bases between. Germline V gene sequence: CDR1 KGHSH, CDR2 LQKENI. The length of the CDR3 is 15 residues. The CDR3 DNA reads TGTGCCAGCTCACCACCTGGGGCTGGCACAGATACGCAGTATTTT. This encodes CASSPPGAGTDTQYF.

This chain joins TRBV25-1 and TRBJ1-6; a weak D match, TRBD1 (5 bases). The germline V gene has CDR1 MGHDK and CDR2 SYGVNS. V lost 6 bases, J lost 5 bases, and 11 bases lay in between. This CDR3 is 14 amino acids long. DNA for the CDR3: TGTGCCAGCAGAGGACACCACGATAATTCACCCCTCCACTTT. It yields the protein CASRGHHDNSPLHF.

This clone was detected only once. The chain couples TRBV30 to TRBJ1-1; TRBD1 is a possible D gene (6 bases). The CDR3 spans 13 residues. V was cut by 5 bases and J by 4 bases, with 14 bases left in between. Germline loops: CDR1 GTSNPN, CDR2 SVGIG (reference sequence). The CDR3 reads CAWEQGAATEAFF. Here the CDR3 DNA reads TGTGCCTGGGAACAGGGTGCGGCCACTGAAGCTTTCTTT.

This clone was recorded once. The rearrangement joins TRBV9 to TRBJ2-3; 11 nucleotides agree with TRBD2. This CDR3 spans 15 amino acids. The trim removed 1 base at V and 5 bases at J, leaving 3 bases unmatched. Germline CDR1 reads SGDLS; CDR2 reads YYNGEE. CDR3 sequence reads: CASSVLTSGGDTQYF. In DNA, the CDR3 is TGTGCCAGCAGCGTACTTACTAGCGGGGGAGATACGCAGTATTTT.

CDR3 coding DNA: TGTGCAAGTCGCCCTTTTGTGCAGTACTTC. Protein product: CASRPFVQYF. This chain connects TRBV12-2 to TRBJ2-7; TRBD2 is the table's D call and was not checked against the DNA. TRBV12-2 is listed as a pseudogene. The CDR3 has 10 amino acids.

This clone was picked up a small number of times. The V and J genes are TRBV6-6 and TRBJ2-2, with 8 bases fitting TRBD1. The CDR3 is 16 residues long. V lost 5 bases, J lost 1 base, and 6 bases stayed unmatched. Germline V CDR1 and CDR2: MNHNY, SVGAGI (reference sequence). For the CDR3, the DNA is TGTGCCAGCAGTCAATCCGGGACAGGGAACACCGGGGAGCTGTTTTTT. Amino acid sequence: CASSQSGTGNTGELFF.

The rearrangement links TRBV7-9 to TRBJ2-1; 9 bases align to TRBD1. This CDR3 comprises 17 residues. CDR1 and CDR2 from the germline V gene are SEHNR and FQNEAQ (reference sequence). With V trimmed by 4 bases and J by 8 bases, 15 bases remained unmatched. The CDR3 coding sequence is TGTGCCAGCAGCTACTCACAGGGGGCAAGTAGGGGTGATGAGCAGTTCTTC. Protein product: CASSYSQGASRGDEQFF.

The gene calls are TRBV2 and TRBJ2-7, with D uncertain. V shed 4 bases and J shed 5 bases, with 12 bases lying between them. The germline gives CDR1 SNHLY, CDR2 FYNNEI. The CDR3 runs to 13 residues. CDR3 loop: CASSAWLGNEQYF. DNA for the CDR3: TGTGCCAGCAGTGCGTGGCTAGGAAACGAGCAGTACTTC.

V usage is TRBV7-9 and J usage is TRBJ1-6; 9 nucleotides match TRBD1. This CDR3 region has 14 residues. V trimming: 5 bases; J trimming: 7 bases; junction bases outside the gene matches: 3. Germline CDR1 SEHNR, CDR2 FQNEAQ (reference sequence). The CDR3 nucleotides read TGTGCCAGCAGCCAACAGGGGGCGAATTCACCCCTCCACTTT. Protein: CASSQQGANSPLHF.

V is TRBV7-8 and J is TRBJ1-2, with TRBD1 matching 9 bases. The CDR3 sequence is 14 residues long. The germline gives CDR1 SGHVS, CDR2 FQNEAQ. With 5 bases clipped from V and 2 bases from J, the junction kept 3 bases outside the gene matches. CDR3 in amino acids: CASSQDRGNYGYTF. The CDR3 region has the DNA TGTGCCAGCAGCCAAGACAGGGGGAACTATGGCTACACCTTC.

The rearrangement uses TRBV7-9 and TRBJ1-2; 9 bases line up with TRBD1. V shed 4 bases and J 13 bases; nucleotides not matched to a gene: 13. Germline V gives CDR1 SEHNR, CDR2 FQNEAQ (reference sequence). CDR3 length: 14 amino acids. The CDR3 bases are TGTGCCAGCAGCTCGACGTGGACAGGGGAGGGATTCACCTTC. Translating gives CASSSTWTGEGFTF.

This clone came up once. The chain couples TRBV29-1 to TRBJ2-1; TRBD1 agrees at 8 bases. Germline V gene lookup returns CDR1 SQVTM and CDR2 ANQGSEA. V lost 7 bases, J lost 5 bases, and 7 bases stayed unmatched. This CDR3 has 13 residues. CDR3 loop: CSAGQGNDNEQFF. The DNA of the CDR3 is TGCAGCGCCGGACAGGGCAACGACAATGAGCAGTTCTTC.

The rearrangement uses TRBV7-9 and TRBJ1-6; 7 nucleotides align to TRBD1. Germline lookup yields CDR1 SEHNR and CDR2 FQNEAQ (reference sequence). The V gene end was trimmed by 8 bases and the J gene end by 10 bases; junction bases not matched to a gene: 11. The CDR3 sequence is 14 residues long. The CDR3 DNA follows: TGTGCCAGCGGATTGACAGGGACGGGGTCACCCCTCCACTTT. Encoded protein: CASGLTGTGSPLHF. The full variable domain, with the rest looked up from reference TRBV7-9 and TRBJ1-6, is DTGVSQNPRHKITKRGQNVTFRCDPISEHNRLYWYRQTLGQGPEFLTYFQNEAQLEKSRLLSDRFSAERPKGSFSTLEIQRTEQGDSAMYLCASGLTGTGSPLHFGNGTRLTVT.

Turning to this clone: At one boundary the junction diverges from the germline segment, which might be a read error. CDR3 in DNA: TGTGCCAGCAGTTACTCAGGGGGCGGAAACGCCATATATTTT. It is translated as CASSYSGGGNAIYF. This chain links TRBV6-5 with TRBJ1-3; 7 nucleotides line up with TRBD1. In germline, CDR1 is MNHEY, CDR2 SVGAGI. This CDR3 contains 14 residues.

This chain joins TRBV5-1 and TRBJ2-5; 8 positions agree with TRBD1. The J call may be mistaken, given a closer DNA end match to TRBJ2-7. The germline V gene has CDR1 SGHRS and CDR2 YFSETQ. The CDR3 spans 13 residues. The DNA of the CDR3 is TGCGCCAGCTTCAGACAGGGGTCCTACGAGCAGTACTTC. Protein: CASFRQGSYEQYF.

The chain carries TRBV7-9 and TRBJ2-7; D may be TRBD2 (5 bases). This CDR3 has 15 amino acids. Looked up from germline, CDR1 is SEHNR and CDR2 is FQNEAQ (reference sequence). The ends were cut back, 6 bases at V and 4 bases at J, with 19 bases in the middle. CDR3 amino acids: CASSPPSPGDYEQYF. The CDR3 DNA reads as TGTGCCAGCAGTCCTCCCTCCCCCGGGGATTACGAGCAGTACTTC. Complete variable domain (other parts from reference TRBV7-9 and TRBJ2-7): DTGVSQNPRHKITKRGQNVTFRCDPISEHNRLYWYRQTLGQGPEFLTYFQNEAQLEKSRLLSDRFSAERPKGSFSTLEIQRTEQGDSAMYLCASSPPSPGDYEQYFGPGTRLTVT.

V is TRBV5-6 and J is TRBJ1-5; D is possibly TRBD1 (5 bases). Germline values: CDR1 SGHDT, CDR2 YYEEEE. There are 14 residues in the CDR3. With 3 bases removed from V and 4 bases from J, the gap between germline ends came to 11 bases. The CDR3 loop reads CASSSGLGNQPQHF. The CDR3 DNA reads as TGTGCCAGCAGCTCGGGACTCGGGAATCAGCCCCAGCATTTT.

The chain uses TRBV2 and TRBJ2-7; TRBD1 agrees at 11 bases. The CDR3 sequence is 13 residues long. The germline V gene has CDR1 SNHLY and CDR2 FYNNEI. V lost 4 bases, J lost 6 bases, and 2 bases stayed unmatched. For the CDR3, the DNA is TGTGCCAGCAGTGGGGGGACAGGGGGCGAGCAGTACTTC. It translates to CASSGGTGGEQYF.

This sequence joins TRBV19 and TRBJ1-2; 7 bases fit TRBD1. Trimming cost V 5 bases and J 2 bases; bases outside gene matches: 8. CDR3 length equals 15 residues. CDR1 LNHDA and CDR2 SQIVND come from the germline V gene (reference sequence). The CDR3: CASSPGQAPNYGYTF. The CDR3, as DNA: TGTGCCAGTAGTCCCGGACAGGCTCCCAACTATGGCTACACCTTC.

This chain links TRBV7-9 with TRBJ2-5, with 8 bases identical to TRBD2. There are 16 residues in the CDR3. In germline, CDR1 is SEHNR, CDR2 FQNEAQ (reference sequence). Trimming removed 2 bases from V and 5 bases from J; junction bases left unmatched: 10. The CDR3 nucleotides read TGTGCCAGCAGCTTAAAGGCGGGGGGCCGGGGGGAGACCCAGTACTTC. Its translation: CASSLKAGGRGETQYF.

The chain employs TRBV6-1 and TRBJ2-2, with D unclear. Trimming shortened V by 3 bases and J by 1 base, and 6 bases separated the two germline ends. There are 14 residues in the CDR3. Germline V CDR1 and CDR2: MNHNS, SASEGT. The CDR3 DNA reads TGTGCCAGCAGTGATTCCTGGAACACCGGGGAGCTGTTTTTT. It yields the protein CASSDSWNTGELFF.